The following is a T cell receptor beta chain sequence with its context. Its antigen is unidentified. V shed 1 base and J shed 7 bases, with 9 bases lying between them. Germline CDR1 is SGHRS and CDR2 is YFSETQ. This CDR3 is 13 amino acids long. This specimen belongs to a study of CD8 T cells in ankylosing spondylitis. Notes on the study in general: Significantly higher representation of disease-linked clones was reported for matched ankylosing spondylitis synovial fluid. Ankylosing spondylitis blood appeared to carry a characteristic TCR beta motif of several highly homologous variants.

Construction of TCR beta libraries was performed using quantitative 5'-RACE with molecular barcodes. TCRdb called the 5' RACE reads again in MiXCR, with one record for every CDR3 protein. The profile covers about 270,000 distinct CDR3 sequences, with roughly 32% appearing a single time and approximately 4.6% taken by the ten largest. This chain links TRBV5-1 with TRBJ2-1, with a possible D match to TRBD1 (5 bases). Sequenced input: blood, either unsorted or a sorted T cell fraction (not recorded which). This receptor was obtained from a male donor with ankylosing spondylitis or in good health (not recorded which). In DNA form, the CDR3 reads TGCGCCAGCAGCTTGTCAGGGATTAATGAGCAGTTCTTC. This codes for CASSLSGINEQFF.